The T cell receptor (beta chain) under discussion was sequenced for a study of blood T cell repertoires in COVID-19. The CDR3 is 14 residues long. Germline assignment: CDR1 LGHDT and CDR2 YNNKEL (reference sequence). The junction had 4 bases not matched to a gene; V was cut back by 4 bases and J by 9 bases. Measured with immunoSEQ multiplex PCR; TCRdb has only the in-frame clones, and not every one. This sample yields 210,000 or so clones, of which roughly nine tenths are seen a single time; roughly 6.7% belongs to the top ten. The chain is built from TRBV3-1 (or the pseudogene TRBV3-2) and TRBJ1-6; 9 positions agree with TRBD1. The sequenced material came from peripheral blood. This TCR derives from a man aged 35-49 years with acute or convalescent COVID-19. The CDR3 is CASSPGTGFSPLHF. The CDR3 DNA is TGTGCCAGCAGCCCCGGGACAGGGTTTTCACCCCTCCACTTT.